These 30 T cell receptor beta chains share one sample of origin, sequenced in a study of regulatory T cells in long-lasting Graves disease. Library construction for TCR beta used iRepertoire HTBI primers and Arm-PCR of CDR3 regions. From the multiplex PCR reads, TCRdb called clonotypes with MiXCR, one entry per CDR3 protein. The table has around 510,000 distinct CDR3 sequences, more than 20% seen once. Time point specified: persistent/refractory GD, antithyroid drugs over 5 years with positive TRAb. Extracted PBMC RNA gave rise to the TCR library. The specimen comprised peripheral blood mononuclear cells (PBMCs), sampled when the disease was refractory, from a patient treated with antithyroid drugs. The receptors stem from a female donor with Graves disease.

This clonotype was seen ten or more times. The chain is built from TRBV6-1 and TRBJ2-7; D not resolved. CDR1 MNHNS and CDR2 SASEGT come from the germline V gene. This CDR3 spans 16 amino acids. V was pared by 5 bases and J by 4 bases, with 21 bases between. The CDR3 loop is CASSTPSAGRKYEQYF. The CDR3 DNA sequence: TGTGCCAGCAGTACCCCATCGGCAGGTAGGAAGTACGAGCAGTACTTC.

This clonotype was observed many times. V is TRBV12-3 or TRBV12-4 and J is TRBJ1-2, with 7 bases that match TRBD1. V dropped 0 bases and J dropped 4; count of bases not matched to a gene: 8. The CDR3 consists of 16 residues. The CDR3 loop is CASSLALPGGGYGYTF. The CDR3, as DNA: TGTGCCAGCAGTTTAGCCCTACCAGGGGGGGGCTATGGCTACACCTTC.

This clonotype was counted many times. This chain links TRBV24-1 with TRBJ2-5; D is possibly TRBD1 or TRBD2 (5 bases each). The CDR3 is 15 amino acids. In germline, CDR1 is KGHDR, CDR2 SFDVKD. Trimming cost V 3 bases and J 3 bases, with 13 bases left between them. The CDR3 is CATSDTGRIKETQYF. The CDR3 nucleotides read TGTGCCACCAGTGATACGGGACGGATCAAAGAGACCCAGTACTTC.

The sample holds many counts of this clonotype. J is TRBJ2-5 and V is TRBV12-5; TRBD2 matches at 11 bases. The germline CDR1 and CDR2 sequences are LGHNT and FRNRAP. The CDR3 spans 16 residues. V shed 0 bases and J 5 bases; nucleotides not matched to a gene: 5. This CDR3 reads CASGLVLAGAPETQYF. Written as DNA, the CDR3 is TGTGCTAGTGGTTTGGTACTAGCGGGAGCCCCCGAGACCCAGTACTTC.

V gene TRBV6-2 or TRBV6-3 combines with J gene TRBJ2-1, with D maybe TRBD2 (6 bases). Germline values: CDR1 MNHEY, CDR2 SVGEGT. This CDR3 region has 14 residues. V was trimmed by 6 bases and J by 3 bases, leaving 12 bases between them. This CDR3 is CASSLGGYYNEQFF. The CDR3 DNA is TGTGCCAGCAGCCTTGGGGGGTACTACAATGAGCAGTTCTTC.

Notes on this clonotype: Possible read error: a much larger clone is one base away. This chain connects TRBV6-8 to TRBJ2-7; 9 nucleotides line up with TRBD1. Looked up from germline, CDR1 is MNHGY and CDR2 is SAAAGT. The CDR3 is 15 amino acids. CDR3 nucleotides: TGTGCCAGCAGTCAACCGGGACAGGGATCCGGCGAGCGGTACTTC. Translation: CASSQPGQGSGERYF.

The V and J genes are TRBV5-5 and TRBJ2-1, with D maybe TRBD2 (6 bases). The CDR3 is made up of 15 amino acids. In germline, CDR1 is SGHKS, CDR2 YYEKEE (reference sequence). The V gene lost 2 bases and the J gene lost 5 bases, with 14 bases spanning the gap. The CDR3 is CASSFEAGGHNEQFF. CDR3 sequence (DNA): TGTGCCAGCAGCTTTGAAGCGGGCGGACACAATGAGCAGTTCTTC.

The V and J genes are TRBV19 and TRBJ2-7, with 9 bases fitting TRBD1. The germline gives CDR1 LNHDA, CDR2 SQIVND (reference sequence). Trimming cost V 5 bases and J 0 bases; bases outside gene matches: 5. The CDR3 loop spans 15 amino acids. The CDR3 bases are TGTGCCAGTAGTTCCGGGACAGGGATCTCCTACGAGCAGTACTTC. Translation gives CASSSGTGISYEQYF.

The V and J genes are TRBV6-1 and TRBJ2-7; 10 bases are a match to TRBD2. This CDR3 comprises 17 residues. V dropped 5 bases and J dropped 6; count of bases not matched to a gene: 16. Germline-derived CDR1 and CDR2 are MNHNS and SASEGT. The CDR3 DNA sequence: TGTGCCAGCAGTCCCGTGAGCGGTCTAGCGGGAGTTGTCGAGCAGTACTTC. Its protein is CASSPVSGLAGVVEQYF.

This clonotype was seen only a few times. Here the CDR3 DNA reads TGTGCCTGGAGTACGGGGCCCAGGGGGTCCTACGAGCAGTACTTC. Its protein is CAWSTGPRGSYEQYF. The chain uses TRBV30 and TRBJ2-7, with 7 bases that match TRBD1. CDR3 size: 15 residues. Unmatched junction bases numbered 8, after V lost 2 bases and J lost 1 base. Looked up from germline, CDR1 is GTSNPN and CDR2 is SVGIG (reference sequence).

The genes are TRBV5-1 and TRBJ1-1; maybe TRBD1 (6 bases). The germline V and J ends were trimmed by 7 bases and 5 bases, with 15 bases remaining between them. The CDR3 length is 13 residues. The germline gives CDR1 SGHRS, CDR2 YFSETQ. CDR3 loop: CASREQGRTEAFF. CDR3 coding DNA: TGCGCCAGCCGGGAACAGGGAAGGACTGAAGCTTTCTTT. Looking up the rest from reference TRBV5-1 and TRBJ1-1 gives the full variable domain: KAGVTQTPRYLIKTRGQQVTLSCSPISGHRSVSWYQQTPGQGLQFLFEYFSETQRNKGNFPGRFSGRQFSNSRSEMNVSTLELGDSALYLCASREQGRTEAFFGQGTRLTVV.

This clonotype was detected only a few times. The rearrangement links TRBV19 to TRBJ1-5; possibly TRBD1 for D (5 bases). Trimming stripped 6 bases from V and 4 bases from J, with 13 bases between. This CDR3 has 14 residues. Germline assignment: CDR1 LNHDA and CDR2 SQIVND (reference sequence). The CDR3 DNA follows: TGTGCCAGTAGACTGGACATCCTTAATCAGCCCCAGCATTTT. Translating it yields CASRLDILNQPQHF. Complete variable domain (other parts from reference TRBV19 and TRBJ1-5): DGGITQSPKYLFRKEGQNVTLSCEQNLNHDAMYWYRQDPGQGLRLIYYSQIVNDFQKGDIAEGYSVSREKKESFPLTVTSAQKNPTAFYLCASRLDILNQPQHFGDGTRLSIL.

This chain connects TRBV9 to TRBJ2-5; D is possibly TRBD2 (9 bases). The length of the CDR3 is 15 residues. The germline CDR1 and CDR2 sequences are SGDLS and YYNGEE. With 4 bases removed from V and 5 bases from J, the gap between germline ends came to 18 bases. CDR3 amino acids: CASSTGGLAGETQYF. The DNA for the CDR3 is TGTGCCAGCAGCACAGGGGGACTAGCCGGGGAGACCCAGTACTTC.

V gene TRBV12-3 or TRBV12-4 combines with J gene TRBJ1-5; 9 bases align to TRBD1. V lost 7 bases and J lost 9; bases outside the gene matches: 10. The CDR3 is 14 amino acids. The CDR3 protein is CASMRPGQGVPQHF. The CDR3 nucleotides are TGTGCCAGCATGCGCCCGGGACAGGGAGTGCCCCAGCATTTT.

Turning to this clonotype: At one end, the junction sequence differs from germline, possibly due to a read error. This chain joins TRBV6-1 and TRBJ2-4; TRBD2 agrees at 11 bases. CDR1 MNHNS and CDR2 SASEGT come from the germline V gene. The CDR3 sequence is 19 residues long. CDR3 region: CASSPRLAGTLLARNIQYF. The CDR3 nucleotides read TGTGCCAGCAGTCCCAGACTAGCGGGAACCCTTCTAGCCAGAAACATTCAGTACTTC.

There are many counts of this clonotype. The chain couples TRBV20-1 to TRBJ2-7; D remains unclear. Between the trimmed V and J ends, which lost 3 bases and 9 bases, there was a span of 15 bases. Per the germline V gene, CDR1 is DFQATT and CDR2 is SNEGSKA (reference sequence). The CDR3 is made up of 12 amino acids. CDR3 sequence reads: CSARFQPLGQYF. DNA for the CDR3: TGCAGTGCTAGGTTTCAGCCCCTTGGGCAGTACTTC.

Here the CDR3 DNA reads TGTGCCATCAGCACGACAGGTCCCAGCGAGCAGTACTTC. This gives the protein CAISTTGPSEQYF. The chain joins TRBV10-3 to TRBJ2-7; possible D gene TRBD1, 6 bases. V was shortened by 6 bases and J by 6 bases, with 15 bases between the two germline ends. Germline CDR1 and CDR2: ENHRY and SYGVKD. The CDR3 contains 13 residues.

V is TRBV7-9 and J is TRBJ1-2, with no clear D. Germline V gives CDR1 SEHNR, CDR2 FQNEAQ (reference sequence). This CDR3 contains 14 residues. V dropped 0 bases and J dropped 4 bases, with 9 bases sitting between them. CDR3: CASSLATEGYGYTF. The CDR3 DNA reads TGTGCCAGCAGCTTAGCGACGGAGGGCTATGGCTACACCTTC.

In this sample, this clonotype turned up many times. This chain uses TRBV10-3 with TRBJ1-1; D may be TRBD1 (5 bases). Per germline, CDR1 ENHRY and CDR2 SYGVKD. Between the trimmed V and J ends, which lost 4 bases and 1 base, there was a span of 10 bases. This CDR3 is built from 14 residues. For the CDR3, the DNA is TGTGCCATCAGTGGGGGACGGCAGAACACTGAAGCTTTCTTT. It is translated as CAISGGRQNTEAFF.

Only a few counts were recorded for this clonotype. CDR3 loop: CASTSRRFSEAFF. DNA for the CDR3: TGTGCCAGCACCTCCCGAAGGTTCTCTGAAGCTTTCTTT. This chain links TRBV12-3 or TRBV12-4 with TRBJ1-1; D is unresolved. The CDR3 is made up of 13 amino acids. V gave up 7 bases and J gave up 6 bases, with 15 bases separating them.

The chain employs TRBV12-3 or TRBV12-4 and TRBJ1-1; D unclear. The CDR3 consists of 13 residues. Between the trimmed V and J ends, which lost 6 bases and 4 bases, there was a span of 12 bases. The DNA of the CDR3 is TGTGCCAGCAGCTTACGGCGTCTCACTGAAGCTTTCTTT. Encoded protein: CASSLRRLTEAFF.

This clonotype has ten or more counts. Here the CDR3 reads CASSLSYPPDWLMTVNTEAFF. DNA of the CDR3: TGTGCCAGCAGTTTATCGTACCCTCCGGATTGGCTCATGACGGTAAACACTGAAGCTTTCTTT. This chain joins TRBV27 and TRBJ1-1; no reliable D call. CDR1 is MNHEY and CDR2 is SMNVEV in the germline V gene (reference sequence). The ends were cut back, 0 bases at V and 2 bases at J, with 28 bases in the middle. CDR3 size: 21 residues.

This clonotype came up once. The chain couples TRBV7-9 to TRBJ2-2, with a possible D match to TRBD2 (6 bases). Germline-derived CDR1 and CDR2 are SEHNR and FQNEAQ (reference sequence). This CDR3 is built from 15 residues. V dropped 1 base and J dropped 2 bases, with 8 bases sitting between them. Written as DNA, the CDR3 is TGTGCCAGCAGCTTAGAACTAGCTAACACCGGGGAGCTGTTTTTT. This codes for CASSLELANTGELFF.

This rearrangement joins TRBV5-6 to TRBJ1-5; TRBD1 might be the D (5 bases). Germline values: CDR1 SGHDT, CDR2 YYEEEE. The V end was cut by 6 bases, the J end by 0 bases, with 19 bases between. The CDR3 extends over 17 amino acids. CDR3 sequence (DNA): TGTGCCAGCACTGCCTTAGGAGGGGATTGTAGCAATCAGCCCCAGCATTTT. This codes for CASTALGGDCSNQPQHF.

This clonotype was found many times. The chain combines TRBV29-1 with TRBJ1-1, with 9 bases identical to TRBD1. This CDR3 spans 11 amino acids. The V gene's germline CDR1 is SQVTM and CDR2 ANQGSEA. J lost 7 bases, V lost 6 bases, and 3 bases had no gene match. In DNA form, the CDR3 reads TGCAGCGTCCGGACAGGGGTTGAAGCTTTCTTT. Amino acids: CSVRTGVEAFF.

This clonotype was seen more than once but under ten times. The chain has TRBV6-4 and TRBJ2-2; 12 bases fit TRBD1. CDR1 and CDR2 (germline): MRHNA, SNTAGT. The V segment lost 4 bases and the J segment 3 bases; nucleotides outside the gene matches: 3. The CDR3 is made up of 16 amino acids. This CDR3 reads CASSAGTGGYTGELFF. DNA of the CDR3: TGTGCCAGCAGTGCCGGGACAGGGGGCTACACCGGGGAGCTGTTTTTT.

Of note for this clonotype: Being one base from a much bigger clone, this may be a read error. This chain links TRBV27 with TRBJ1-4; TRBD1 is a possible D gene (6 bases). The CDR3 contains 14 residues. Looked up from germline, CDR1 is MNHEY and CDR2 is SMNVEV (reference sequence). The CDR3 bases are TGTGCCAGCAGCCGCCTGACAGGAACGGAAAGACTGTTTTTT. Protein product: CASSRLTGTERLFF. The entire variable domain, with the rest obtained from reference TRBV27 and TRBJ1-4, is as follows: EAQVTQNPRYLITVTGKKLTVTCSQNMNHEYMSWYRQDPGLGLRQIYYSMNVEVTDKGDVPEGYKVSRKEKRNFPLILESPSPNQTSLYFCASSRLTGTERLFFGSGTQLSVL.

This rearrangement joins TRBV7-2 to TRBJ2-2; D possibly matches TRBD1 or TRBD2 (5 bases each). Germline values: CDR1 SGHTA, CDR2 FQGNSA. Trimming shortened V by 3 bases and J by 6 bases, and 14 bases separated the two germline ends. The CDR3 is 15 amino acids. Here the CDR3 reads CASSFGTLRAGELFF. Here the CDR3 DNA reads TGTGCCAGCAGCTTCGGGACCCTCAGAGCCGGGGAGCTGTTTTTT.

For this clonotype: A much larger clone differs from this one at a single base, so this may be a read error. V gene TRBV7-9 combines with J gene TRBJ2-2; possibly TRBD2 for D (6 bases). Germline CDR1 and CDR2: SEHNR and FQNEAQ (reference sequence). The length of the CDR3 is 14 residues. V lost 8 bases to trimming and J lost 4 bases, with 14 bases between them. Here the CDR3 reads CASLRDGSTGELFF. The DNA of the CDR3 is TGTGCCAGCCTCCGGGACGGGAGCACCGGGGAGCTGTTTTTT.

This clonotype was detected many times. The V call is TRBV7-3, the J call TRBJ2-3; possible D gene TRBD1, 6 bases. This CDR3 is built from 14 residues. Germline lookup yields CDR1 SGHTA and CDR2 FQGTGA. Trimming took off 2 bases at V and 2 bases at J, with 8 bases between the two ends. The CDR3 DNA follows: TGTGCCAGCAGCTTAGGGGGCCCCACAGATACGCAGTATTTT. This sequence encodes CASSLGGPTDTQYF.